The rows below give T cell receptor beta chains drawn from one sample of a study of Ad26.COV2.S vaccination and SARS-CoV-2 variants. TCRdb keeps only in-frame clones here, not all; method: immunoSEQ multiplex PCR. Here the sample spans some 290,000 clones, approximately 86% being singletons. The source was peripheral blood, collected in a trial of Ad26.COV2.S vaccine versus placebo. The receptors shown here come from a person between 18 and 65 years old who received the Ad26.COV2.S COVID-19 vaccine or a placebo. CDR3s include the opening cysteine and the closing phenylalanine or tryptophan. D genes are given only for firm matches. Clone size is stated in some rows and not others, as once, few, many or a class when expanded.

TRBV5-1	TRBJ1-1	.	.	13	CASMRQENTEAFF	TGCGCCAGCATGCGGCAGGAGAACACTGAAGCTTTCTTT
TRBV5-1	TRBJ2-3	.	TRBD2	15	CASSKTSGGADTQYF	TGCGCCAGCAGCAAGACTAGCGGGGGGGCGGATACGCAGTATTTT
TRBV2	TRBJ1-1	.	TRBD1	15	CASSEASRGDTEAFF	TGTGCCAGCAGTGAAGCGTCCAGGGGGGACACTGAAGCTTTCTTT
TRBV6-5	TRBJ2-5	.	TRBD2	15	CASTYGGGAAETQYF	TGTGCCAGCACCTACGGCGGGGGGGCTGCAGAGACCCAGTACTTC
TRBV10-1	TRBJ2-1	once	.	13	CASSLGLYNEQFF	TGCGCCAGCAGCTTGGGGCTTTACAATGAGCAGTTCTTC
TRBV7-8	TRBJ2-3	.	TRBD2	16	CASSLGSGGRTDTQYF	TGTGCCAGCAGCTTAGGAAGCGGGGGCCGAACAGATACGCAGTATTTT
TRBV19	TRBJ2-7	.	TRBD1	15	CASSTYRGANYEQYF	TGTGCCAGTAGTACTTACAGGGGAGCCAACTACGAGCAGTACTTC
TRBV19	TRBJ1-4	.	.	17	CASSIGLRGGNREKLFF	TGTGCCAGTAGTATAGGCCTCAGGGGAGGAAACAGGGAAAAACTGTTTTTT
TRBV19	TRBJ1-5	.	TRBD1	15	CASSRGRQGGQPQHF	TGTGCCAGTAGTCGCGGCCGACAGGGCGGTCAGCCCCAGCATTTT
TRBV7-9	TRBJ2-7	.	.	12	CASSLTAYEQYF	TGTGCCAGCAGCTTAACGGCCTACGAGCAGTACTTC
TRBV3-1/TRBV3-2	TRBJ1-1	.	.	14	CASVSYPDVMGAFF	TGTGCCAGCGTCTCGTACCCTGATGTGATGGGAGCTTTCTTT
TRBV9	TRBJ1-6	.	.	14	CASSVEASAPPLHF	TGTGCCAGCAGCGTAGAGGCCAGCGCGCCACCCCTCCACTTT
TRBV5-1	TRBJ2-3	.	.	15	CASSLGQEGTDTQYF	TGCGCCAGCAGCTTGGGACAGGAGGGCACAGATACGCAGTATTTT
TRBV19	TRBJ1-5	.	TRBD1	16	CASSIGGLGQALGQHF	TGTGCCAGTAGTATAGGGGGACTAGGACAGGCCCTAGGCCAGCATTTT
TRBV30	TRBJ2-5	few	TRBD1	14	CAWSRLNRGETQYF	TGTGCCTGGAGTAGACTCAACAGGGGGGAGACCCAGTACTTC
TRBV10-3	TRBJ2-7	.	TRBD2	15	CAISRNGGGSYEQYF	TGTGCCATCAGTCGGAACGGCGGGGGGTCCTACGAGCAGTACTTC
TRBV18	TRBJ1-5	.	.	18	CASSEREAAGVWNQPQHF	TGTGCCAGCTCAGAGAGAGAAGCGGCCGGGGTTTGGAATCAGCCCCAGCATTTT
TRBV25-1	TRBJ1-2	.	TRBD1	14	CASSPTDRVAGYTF	TGTGCCAGCAGTCCGACCGACAGGGTTGCTGGCTACACCTTC
TRBV20-1	TRBJ1-2	.	.	10	CSASRDGYTF	TGCAGTGCTAGTCGGGACGGCTACACCTTC
TRBV5-1	TRBJ2-3	.	.	14	CASSLESGGDTQYF	TGCGCCAGCAGCTTGGAGTCAGGGGGGGATACGCAGTATTTT
TRBV6-1	TRBJ1-2	.	.	14	CASSDTGLGYGYTF	TGTGCCAGCAGTGATACGGGACTGGGCTATGGCTACACCTTC
TRBV30	TRBJ2-5	.	.	11	CALKRGETQYF	TGTGCCCTAAAACGGGGGGAGACCCAGTACTTC
TRBV7-2	TRBJ1-1	.	.	13	CASKYRANTEAFF	TGTGCCAGCAAATACAGGGCGAACACTGAAGCTTTCTTT
TRBV20-1	TRBJ1-2	.	.	14	CSASGGRKYYGYTF	TGCAGTGCTAGTGGAGGGAGAAAGTACTATGGCTACACCTTC
TRBV7-2	TRBJ2-1	.	.	16	CASRTPGLGGHNEQFF	TGTGCCAGCAGGACACCAGGATTAGGGGGACACAATGAGCAGTTCTTC
TRBV7-9	TRBJ2-4	.	.	17	CASSLAEGVTAKNIQYF	TGTGCCAGCAGCTTAGCGGAGGGAGTCACGGCCAAAAACATTCAGTACTTC
TRBV27	TRBJ2-5	.	.	14	CASSLETGRETQYF	TGTGCCAGCAGTTTAGAAACGGGGAGAGAGACCCAGTACTTC
TRBV30	TRBJ2-7	.	TRBD2	18	CAWSVLGLAGGYPYEQYF	TGTGCCTGGAGTGTACTTGGACTAGCGGGGGGCTACCCCTACGAGCAGTACTTC
TRBV18	TRBJ1-1	.	TRBD1	16	CASSRLPRGMNTEAFF	TGTGCCAGCTCACGACTACCCAGGGGGATGAACACTGAAGCTTTCTTT
TRBV29-1	TRBJ2-5	.	.	16	CSVGSALSRGAETQYF	TGCAGCGTTGGCTCCGCTCTCAGCCGGGGCGCAGAGACCCAGTACTTC
TRBV11-2	TRBJ1-2	.	.	14	CASSRTAKAYGYTF	TGTGCCAGCAGCCGGACAGCGAAGGCCTATGGCTACACCTTC
TRBV30	TRBJ2-7	.	TRBD1	14	CAYSPGQEPYEQYF	TGTGCCTATAGTCCGGGACAGGAGCCCTACGAGCAGTACTTC
TRBV19	TRBJ2-1	.	.	12	CASSIWGDEQFF	TGTGCCAGTAGTATTTGGGGTGATGAGCAGTTCTTC
TRBV2	TRBJ2-1	.	TRBD1	15	CASRVTGVRNNEQFF	TGTGCCAGCAGAGTAACAGGGGTGAGAAACAATGAGCAGTTCTTC
TRBV7-9	TRBJ1-4	.	.	14	CASSTRVLNEKLFF	TGTGCCAGCAGCACTCGCGTACTCAATGAAAAACTGTTTTTT